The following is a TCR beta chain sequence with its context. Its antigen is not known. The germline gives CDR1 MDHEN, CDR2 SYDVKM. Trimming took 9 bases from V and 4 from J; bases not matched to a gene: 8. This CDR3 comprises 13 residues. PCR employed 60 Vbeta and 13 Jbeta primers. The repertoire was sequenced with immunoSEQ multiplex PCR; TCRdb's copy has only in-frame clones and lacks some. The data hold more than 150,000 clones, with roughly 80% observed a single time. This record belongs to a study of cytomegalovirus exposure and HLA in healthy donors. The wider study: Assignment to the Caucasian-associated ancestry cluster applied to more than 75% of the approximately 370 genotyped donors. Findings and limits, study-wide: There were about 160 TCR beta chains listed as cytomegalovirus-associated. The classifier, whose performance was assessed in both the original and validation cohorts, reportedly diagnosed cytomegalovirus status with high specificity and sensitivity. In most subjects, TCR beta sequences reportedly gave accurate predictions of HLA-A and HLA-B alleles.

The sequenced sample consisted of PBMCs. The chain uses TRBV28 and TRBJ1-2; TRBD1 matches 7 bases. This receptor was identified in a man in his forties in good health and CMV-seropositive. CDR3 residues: CASTDRPLYGYTF. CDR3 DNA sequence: TGTGCCAGTACGGACAGGCCCCTCTATGGCTACACCTTC.